Presented here are 8 T cell receptor beta chains from one specimen sequenced in a study of blood T cell repertoires in COVID-19. Profiled with immunoSEQ multiplex PCR; TCRdb holds only in-frame clones, not every one. The sample carries nearly 350,000 clones, 87% recorded once. The sample consisted of PBMCs or T cells enriched from blood (not recorded which). The receptors were sampled from a woman in her 30s who had recovered from COVID-19.

The chain uses TRBV2 and TRBJ1-2, with 8 bases matching TRBD1. J gave up 8 bases and V 2 bases, and 10 bases lay outside the gene matches. The CDR3 has 15 amino acids. Germline CDR1 is SNHLY and CDR2 is FYNNEI. For the CDR3, the DNA is TGTGCCAGCAGTGAATTCTGGCAGGGGGCGCGCGGCTACACCTTC. Translating gives CASSEFWQGARGYTF.

The rearrangement links TRBV14 to TRBJ2-7; 11 bases are shared with TRBD2. The V segment lost 1 base and the J segment 5 bases; nucleotides outside the gene matches: 4. CDR3 length equals 15 residues. Germline assignment: CDR1 SGHDN and CDR2 FVKESK. The CDR3 sequence: CASSQGLAGYNEQYF. CDR3 sequence (DNA): TGTGCCAGCAGCCAAGGACTAGCGGGGTACAACGAGCAGTACTTC.

This chain links TRBV9 with TRBJ2-7; TRBD1 aligns across 8 bases. There are 15 residues in the CDR3. The V gene's germline CDR1 is SGDLS and CDR2 YYNGEE. Trimming at V came to 3 bases and at J to 6 bases, leaving 11 bases not matched to a gene. CDR3 sequence: CASSAWGQAMGEQYF. The CDR3 DNA reads as TGTGCCAGCAGCGCCTGGGGACAGGCCATGGGCGAGCAGTACTTC.

The chain couples TRBV7-9 to TRBJ1-5, with 9 bases aligning to TRBD1. This CDR3 region has 15 residues. With V trimmed by 7 bases and J by 1 base, 5 bases remained unmatched. Germline V gives CDR1 SEHNR, CDR2 FQNEAQ (reference sequence). The CDR3 DNA sequence: TGTGCCAGCAATTGGACAGGGGAGAGCAATCAGCCCCAGCATTTT. Its protein is CASNWTGESNQPQHF.

The chain employs TRBV11-2 and TRBJ1-4; 7 nucleotides align to TRBD1. V was pared by 5 bases and J by 6 bases, with 6 bases of the junction left unmatched. The length of the CDR3 is 14 residues. Germline values: CDR1 SGHAT, CDR2 FQNNGV. As DNA, the CDR3 is TGTGCCAGCAGCCAGAAAGGGGGCGATGAAAAACTGTTTTTT. It yields the protein CASSQKGGDEKLFF.

Of note for this clone: An end of the junction differs from the germline gene, which may be a read error. This chain joins TRBV19 and TRBJ2-4, with TRBD1 matching 9 bases. The CDR3 is 13 residues long. CDR1 and CDR2 from the germline V gene are LNHDA and SQIVND (reference sequence). In DNA form, the CDR3 reads TGTGCCAGTAGTATAGAGGACAGGGGCTGGGCGCACTTC. It codes for CASSIEDRGWAHF.

This clone was detected a few times. This chain links TRBV5-1 with TRBJ2-7; tentative D call: TRBD2 (7 bases). V lost 0 bases and J 4 bases, leaving 8 bases between the germline ends. The germline V gene encodes CDR1 SGHRS and CDR2 YFSETQ. The CDR3 contains 13 residues. The CDR3 DNA reads as TGCGCCAGCAGCTTGGAGGGGGGGTACGAGCAGTACTTC. Protein sequence: CASSLEGGYEQYF.

V gene TRBV19 combines with J gene TRBJ2-7, with 8 bases lining up with TRBD1. Germline CDR1 and CDR2: LNHDA and SQIVND (reference sequence). The CDR3 spans 14 residues. Unmatched junction bases numbered 5, after V lost 5 bases and J lost 2 bases. CDR3 bases: TGTGCCAGTAGTCTCGGACAGGGCCCCTACGAGCAGTACTTC. Its translation is CASSLGQGPYEQYF.